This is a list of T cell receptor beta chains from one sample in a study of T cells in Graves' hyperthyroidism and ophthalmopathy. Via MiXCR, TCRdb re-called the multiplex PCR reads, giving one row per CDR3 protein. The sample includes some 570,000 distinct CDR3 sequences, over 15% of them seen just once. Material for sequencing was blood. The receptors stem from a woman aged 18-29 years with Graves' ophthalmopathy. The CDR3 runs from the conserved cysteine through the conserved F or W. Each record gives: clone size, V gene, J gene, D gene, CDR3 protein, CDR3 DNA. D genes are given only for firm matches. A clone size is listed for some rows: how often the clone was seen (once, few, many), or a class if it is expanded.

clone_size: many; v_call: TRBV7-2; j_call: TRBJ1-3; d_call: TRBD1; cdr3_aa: CASSSNRGDTIYF; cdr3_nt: TGTGCCAGCAGCTCGAACAGGGGTGACACCATATATTTT
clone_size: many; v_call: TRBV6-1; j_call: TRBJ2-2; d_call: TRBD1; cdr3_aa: CASSGHLGQMNTGELFF; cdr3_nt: TGTGCCAGCAGTGGACACCTGGGACAGATGAACACCGGGGAGCTGTTTTTT
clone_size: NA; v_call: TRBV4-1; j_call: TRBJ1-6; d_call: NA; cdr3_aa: CASSQDGGSSYNSPLHF; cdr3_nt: TGCGCCAGCAGCCAAGATGGTGGGAGCTCCTATAATTCACCCCTCCACTTT
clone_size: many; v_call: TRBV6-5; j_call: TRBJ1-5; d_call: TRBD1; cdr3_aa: CASSYSSSGQGVSGNQPQHF; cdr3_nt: TGTGCCAGCAGTTACTCGTCCTCCGGACAGGGAGTTTCGGGCAATCAGCCCCAGCATTTT
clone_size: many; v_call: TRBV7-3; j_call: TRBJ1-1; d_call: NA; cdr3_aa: CASSRSGANTEAFF; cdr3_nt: TGTGCCAGCAGTCGTAGCGGAGCGAACACTGAAGCTTTCTTT
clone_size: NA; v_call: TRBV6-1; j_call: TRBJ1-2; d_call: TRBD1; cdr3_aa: CASSRGDRGYGYTF; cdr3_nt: TGTGCCAGCAGCCGAGGGGACAGGGGCTATGGCTACACCTTC
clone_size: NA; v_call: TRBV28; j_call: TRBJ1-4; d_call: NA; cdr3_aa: CASGQLGEKLFF; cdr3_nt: TGTGCCAGCGGACAATTAGGTGAAAAACTGTTTTTT
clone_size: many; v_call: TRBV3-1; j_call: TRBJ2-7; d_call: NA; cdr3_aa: CASSQVSAGWDYEQYF; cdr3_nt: TGTGCCAGCAGCCAAGTGTCTGCGGGTTGGGACTACGAGCAGTACTTC
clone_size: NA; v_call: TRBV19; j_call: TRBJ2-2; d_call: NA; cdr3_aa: CASSIAVAAGELFF; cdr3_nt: TGTGCCAGTAGTATAGCCGTAGCGGCCGGGGAGCTGTTTTTT
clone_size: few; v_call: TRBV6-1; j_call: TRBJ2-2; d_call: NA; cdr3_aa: CASIGGGGAGELFF; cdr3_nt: TGTGCCAGCATTGGAGGGGGGGGCGCCGGGGAGCTGTTTTTT
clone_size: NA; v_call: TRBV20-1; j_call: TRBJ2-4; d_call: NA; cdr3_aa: CSARQEGRDIQYF; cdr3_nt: TGCAGTGCGAGGCAAGAGGGTAGGGACATTCAGTACTTC
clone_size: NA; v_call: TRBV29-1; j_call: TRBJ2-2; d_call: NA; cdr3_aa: CSVDWTGELFF; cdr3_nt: TGCAGCGTTGATTGGACCGGGGAGCTGTTTTTT
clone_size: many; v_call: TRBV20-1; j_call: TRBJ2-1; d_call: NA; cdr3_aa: CSAQGGWRNEQFF; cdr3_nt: TGCAGTGCCCAGGGGGGGTGGAGGAATGAGCAGTTCTTC
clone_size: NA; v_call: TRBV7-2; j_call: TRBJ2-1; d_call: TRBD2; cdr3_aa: CASRLLARYYNEQFF; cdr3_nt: TGTGCCAGCAGACTACTAGCGCGATATTACAATGAGCAGTTCTTC
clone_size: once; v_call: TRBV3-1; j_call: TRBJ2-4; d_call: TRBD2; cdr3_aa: CASRQRGDIQYF; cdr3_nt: TGTGCCAGCAGGCAACGGGGGGACATTCAGTACTTC
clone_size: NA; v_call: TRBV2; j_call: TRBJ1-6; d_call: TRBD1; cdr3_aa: CASSAGDRGSPLHF; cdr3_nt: TGTGCCAGCAGCGCAGGGGACAGGGGCTCCCCCCTCCACTTT
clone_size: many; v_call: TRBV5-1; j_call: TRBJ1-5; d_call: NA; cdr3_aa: CASSLAGTSNQPQHF; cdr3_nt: TGTGCCAGCAGCTTAGCGGGGACGAGCAATCAGCCCCAGCATTTT